The 31 T cell receptor beta chains below were found in one sample sequenced in a study of blood T cell repertoires in COVID-19. Data came from immunoSEQ multiplex PCR; TCRdb stores just in-frame clones and leaves some out. This table has about 130,000 clones, roughly 90% appearing once. Sequenced material: peripheral blood. Receptors originate from a man aged 50 to 59 with COVID-19, enrolled during active disease.

A single count supports this clone. This sequence joins TRBV29-1 and TRBJ1-5; tentatively, D is TRBD1 (5 bases). The CDR3 is 13 amino acids. CDR1 is SQVTM, CDR2 ANQGSEA, per germline. V was cut by 6 bases and J by 5 bases, with 14 bases left in between. CDR3: CSVHDREDQPQHF. The CDR3, as DNA: TGCAGCGTCCATGACAGAGAAGATCAGCCCCAGCATTTT.

This chain connects TRBV7-3 to TRBJ2-1; 8 nucleotides line up with TRBD2. Germline values: CDR1 SGHTA, CDR2 FQGTGA. V trimming: 3 bases; J trimming: 7 bases; junction bases outside the gene matches: 11. The CDR3 spans 16 residues. In nucleotides, the CDR3 is TGTGCCAGCAGCTTTTCACCGGGACTAGTTTGGAATGAGCAGTTCTTC. Its protein product is CASSFSPGLVWNEQFF. Complete variable domain (other parts from reference TRBV7-3 and TRBJ2-1): GAGVSQTPSNKVTEKGKYVELRCDPISGHTALYWYRQSLGQGPEFLIYFQGTGAADDSGLPNDRFFAVRPEGSVSTLKIQRTERGDSAVYLCASSFSPGLVWNEQFFGPGTRLTVL.

The genes are TRBV30 and TRBJ2-7; a possible D gene is TRBD2 (5 bases). The length of the CDR3 is 13 residues. The ends were cut back, 8 bases at V and 3 bases at J, with 17 bases in the middle. Germline values: CDR1 GTSNPN, CDR2 SVGIG (reference sequence). Here the CDR3 DNA reads TGTGCCGTCGGAGGTAGAGGAAACTACGAGCAGTACGTC. Its protein is CAVGGRGNYEQYV.

The chain couples TRBV7-8 to TRBJ2-7, with 8 positions matching TRBD2. Trimming at V came to 4 bases and at J to 5 bases, leaving 7 bases not matched to a gene. The germline V gene encodes CDR1 SGHVS and CDR2 FQNEAQ. This CDR3 has 14 amino acids. The CDR3 loop reads CASSYAGTRNEQYV. Here the CDR3 DNA reads TGTGCCAGCAGCTACGCCGGGACTAGGAACGAGCAGTACGTC.

This chain uses TRBV25-1 with TRBJ2-5; 9 nucleotides agree with TRBD1. After removal of 2 bases from V and 5 bases from J, the junction contained 6 bases not matched to a gene. CDR3 length: 15 amino acids. Germline V gene data show CDR1 as MGHDK and CDR2 as SYGVNS. Here the CDR3 reads CASSERTGVGETQYF. The DNA for the CDR3 is TGTGCCAGCAGTGAAAGGACAGGGGTGGGGGAGACCCAGTACTTC.

The chain employs TRBV7-3 and TRBJ2-1; 13 nucleotides line up with TRBD2. The V segment lost 4 bases and the J segment 10 bases; nucleotides outside the gene matches: 13. Germline V gives CDR1 SGHTA, CDR2 FQGTGA. The CDR3 runs 17 residues. CDR3 in amino acids: CASSSTGLAGAYGEQFF. The CDR3 nucleotides are TGTGCCAGCAGCTCCACCGGACTAGCGGGGGCGTACGGAGAGCAGTTCTTC.

The chain links TRBV30 to TRBJ1-2; 9 nucleotides line up with TRBD1. CDR3 size: 13 residues. J lost 7 bases, V lost 2 bases, and 5 bases had no gene match. CDR1 is GTSNPN, CDR2 SVGIG, per germline (reference sequence). The CDR3 DNA sequence: TGTGCCTGGAGTCAACAGGGGGCCGTTGGCTACACCTTC. Residues: CAWSQQGAVGYTF.

The chain joins TRBV23-1 to TRBJ1-2, with D hard to call. TRBV23-1 carries the ORF label, with uncertain function. The germline V and J ends were trimmed by 0 bases and 1 base, with 6 bases remaining between them. The CDR3 is made up of 14 amino acids. CDR3 in amino acids: CASSQSSNNYGYTF. The CDR3 DNA reads TGCGCCAGCAGTCAATCGAGTAATAACTATGGCTACACCTTC.

The table lists this clone with a count of one. This chain joins TRBV5-5 and TRBJ2-3, with D maybe TRBD2 (6 bases). The V gene lost 4 bases and the J gene lost 6 bases, with 18 bases spanning the gap. The CDR3 length is 15 residues. Germline loops: CDR1 SGHKS, CDR2 YYEKEE (reference sequence). CDR3 loop: CASSRDSPLSDTQYF. The CDR3 region has the DNA TGTGCCAGCAGCCGGGACTCCCCACTTTCGGATACGCAGTATTTT. Supplemented by reference TRBV5-5 and TRBJ2-3, the full variable domain reads DAGVTQSPTHLIKTRGQQVTLRCSPISGHKSVSWYQQVLGQGPQFIFQYYEKEERGRGNFPDRFSARQFPNYSSELNVNALLLGDSALYLCASSRDSPLSDTQYFGPGTRLTVL.

The J gene is TRBJ2-2, the V gene TRBV9, with TRBD2 matching over 10 bases. The CDR3 loop spans 16 amino acids. CDR1 is SGDLS, CDR2 YYNGEE, per germline. J was trimmed by 4 bases and V by 1 base; bases with no gene match: 4. CDR3 in amino acids: CASSVSGRAATGELFF. Here the CDR3 DNA reads TGTGCCAGCAGCGTAAGCGGGAGGGCCGCCACCGGGGAGCTGTTTTTT.

The genes are TRBV7-2 and TRBJ2-1, with TRBD1 matching over 7 bases. The CDR3 extends over 15 amino acids. J gave up 4 bases and V 3 bases, and 6 bases lay outside the gene matches. Looked up from germline, CDR1 is SGHTA and CDR2 is FQGNSA. The CDR3 here is CASSFGQVRYNEQFF. The CDR3 nucleotides are TGTGCCAGCAGCTTTGGACAGGTTAGGTACAATGAGCAGTTCTTC.

The chain joins TRBV3-1 (or the pseudogene TRBV3-2) to TRBJ2-7, with D possibly matching TRBD1 (5 bases). The CDR3 sequence is 13 residues long. Trimming removed 4 bases from V and 2 bases from J, with 9 bases in between. Germline assignment: CDR1 LGHDT and CDR2 YNNKEL (reference sequence). The CDR3 region is CASSRGHTYEQYV. The CDR3 DNA reads TGTGCCAGCAGCCGCGGACACACCTACGAGCAGTACGTC.

V is TRBV5-4 and J is TRBJ2-5, with 8 bases that match TRBD2. In germline, CDR1 is SGHNT, CDR2 YYREEE (reference sequence). V shed 0 bases, J shed 5 bases, and the junction held 6 bases outside the gene matches. This CDR3 comprises 15 residues. CDR3 residues: CASSLVTGGSETQYF. The CDR3 DNA reads TGTGCCAGCAGCTTGGTAACGGGAGGGAGTGAGACCCAGTACTTC.

The chain is built from TRBV9 and TRBJ2-1, with D perhaps matching TRBD2 (5 bases). This CDR3 is 16 amino acids long. The germline V gene has CDR1 SGDLS and CDR2 YYNGEE. V lost 4 bases to trimming and J lost 5 bases, with 19 bases between them. The CDR3, as DNA: TGTGCCAGCAGCCCCCGACTGGCGGGCCTGAACAATGAGCAGTTCTTC. Its protein product is CASSPRLAGLNNEQFF.

The chain employs TRBV6-5 and TRBJ2-2, with TRBD2 matching 8 bases. Germline trimming cut 6 bases from V and 4 bases from J; bases unmatched to any gene: 4. This CDR3 region has 14 residues. Germline V gene lookup returns CDR1 MNHEY and CDR2 SVGAGI. Here the CDR3 DNA reads TGTGCCAGCAGCCCGCTAGCGGGCACCGGGGAGCTGTTTTTT. Protein product: CASSPLAGTGELFF.

The rearrangement links TRBV28 to TRBJ2-7; 7 positions match TRBD1. Germline V gene data show CDR1 as MDHEN and CDR2 as SYDVKM. The CDR3 length is 16 residues. Trimming at V came to 3 bases and at J to 3 bases, leaving 11 bases not matched to a gene. CDR3 coding DNA: TGTGCCAGCAGTTTTCCGAATTCGGCAGGGGGCTACGAGCAGTACTTC. Its protein product is CASSFPNSAGGYEQYF. The variable domain in full, with the rest retrieved from reference TRBV28 and TRBJ2-7, is DVKVTQSSRYLVKRTGEKVFLECVQDMDHENMFWYRQDPGLGLRLIYFSYDVKMKEKGDIPEGYSVSREKKERFSLILESASTNQTSMYLCASSFPNSAGGYEQYFGPGTRLTVT.

This rearrangement joins TRBV15 to TRBJ1-1; D is uncertain. Germline values: CDR1 LNHNV, CDR2 YYDKDF (reference sequence). The CDR3 length is 14 residues. The V end was cut by 0 bases, the J end by 1 base, with 6 bases between. In DNA, the CDR3 is TGTGCCACCAGCAGAGATCTTTCGAACACTGAAGCTTTCTTT. Its translation: CATSRDLSNTEAFF.

The sample holds one count of this clone. This chain uses TRBV6-2 or TRBV6-3 with TRBJ2-5; D is unresolved. The germline CDR1 and CDR2 sequences are MNHEY and SVGEGT. The CDR3 contains 11 residues. Trimming shortened V by 5 bases and J by 5 bases, and 6 bases separated the two germline ends. The CDR3 region has the DNA TGTGCCAGCAGTCCGCGGGAGACCCAGTACTTC. Translating gives CASSPRETQYF.

This clone was counted once. J is TRBJ2-5 and V is TRBV6-2 or TRBV6-3, with TRBD2 as a possible D gene (5 bases). Germline CDR1 reads MNHEY; CDR2 reads SVGEGT. The CDR3 spans 14 residues. V lost 5 bases and J lost 3, with 13 bases in between. For the CDR3, the DNA is TGTGCCAGCAGTCAATGGACGGGGAAAGAGACCCAGTACTTC. It yields the protein CASSQWTGKETQYF.

The rearrangement uses TRBV30 and TRBJ1-2; 9 bases fit TRBD1. The CDR3 is 14 residues long. With 2 bases clipped from V and 2 bases from J, the junction kept 3 bases outside the gene matches. Germline V CDR1 and CDR2: GTSNPN, SVGIG (reference sequence). CDR3 DNA: TGTGCCTGGAGTTCAACAGGGGGCAACTATGGCTACACCTTC. Translation: CAWSSTGGNYGYTF.

V usage is TRBV10-2 and J usage is TRBJ1-3, with D tentatively TRBD1 (5 bases). The germline V gene has CDR1 WSHSY and CDR2 SAAADI. V was trimmed by 0 bases and J by 5 bases, leaving 14 bases between them. The CDR3 sequence is 16 residues long. The CDR3 protein is CASSESSTGFRNTIYF. The DNA for the CDR3 is TGCGCCAGCAGTGAGTCATCTACAGGATTTCGAAACACCATATATTTT.

The rearrangement uses TRBV19 and TRBJ2-6; D possibly corresponds to TRBD1 (6 bases). The CDR3 sequence is 17 residues long. Trimming removed 0 bases at V and 0 bases at J, with 9 bases between. From germline, CDR1 is LNHDA and CDR2 SQIVND (reference sequence). The CDR3 bases are TGTGCCAGTAGTATAGAACGCAGGGGCTCTGGGGCCAACGTCCTGACTTTC. Protein: CASSIERRGSGANVLTF.

This clone was observed a single time. The chain combines TRBV9 with TRBJ1-2; TRBD1 agrees at 10 bases. V trimming: 1 base; J trimming: 4 bases; junction bases outside the gene matches: 7. This CDR3 region has 16 residues. In germline, CDR1 is SGDLS, CDR2 YYNGEE. The CDR3 DNA reads as TGTGCCAGCAGCGTAACCGGGACAGGGGATATCTATGGCTACACCTTC. It encodes CASSVTGTGDIYGYTF.

This chain links TRBV6-5 with TRBJ2-7; a weak D match, TRBD1 (6 bases). Germline CDR1 reads MNHEY; CDR2 reads SVGAGI. The V end lost 6 bases, the J end lost 4 bases, and 19 bases lay between the germline ends. The CDR3 has 15 residues. The CDR3 bases are TGTGCCAGCAGGCAAAGCCACAGGGAGCGTTACGAGCAGTACTTC. Translating it yields CASRQSHRERYEQYF.

This clone was found once. V and J are TRBV18 and TRBJ1-1, with 7 positions matching TRBD1. V lost 3 bases to trimming and J lost 4 bases; unmatched junction nucleotides: 11. CDR1 is KGHSH, CDR2 LQKENI, per germline. The CDR3 extends over 16 amino acids. CDR3 sequence reads: CASSPEGQSYPTEAFF. The CDR3, as DNA: TGTGCCAGCTCACCGGAGGGACAGTCATATCCCACTGAAGCTTTCTTT.

The chain has TRBV5-6 and TRBJ2-5; TRBD2 might be the D (5 bases). The V gene lost 0 bases and the J gene lost 5 bases, with 14 bases spanning the gap. There are 15 residues in the CDR3. CDR1 SGHDT and CDR2 YYEEEE come from the germline V gene. The CDR3 DNA reads TGTGCCAGCAGCTTGGTACGGGGAGTCGTGGAGACCCAGTACTTC. Protein sequence: CASSLVRGVVETQYF.

The chain has TRBV7-2 and TRBJ2-7, with 15 bases fitting TRBD2. With 1 base clipped from V and 0 bases from J, the junction kept 7 bases outside the gene matches. From germline, CDR1 is SGHTA and CDR2 FQGNSA. The CDR3 length is 19 residues. In DNA, the CDR3 is TGTGCCAGCAGCTTAGTCGGGGGGACTAGCGGGAGGTTCTCCTACGAGCAGTACTTC. Translated, it gives CASSLVGGTSGRFSYEQYF.

The rearrangement links TRBV28 to TRBJ2-5, with 10 bases fitting TRBD2. This CDR3 spans 15 amino acids. Germline loops: CDR1 MDHEN, CDR2 SYDVKM. Trimming took 10 bases from V and 2 from J; bases not matched to a gene: 10. CDR3 nucleotide sequence: TGTGCCACCGTTAGGCTAGCGGGGGTACAAGAGACCCAGTACTTC. Encoded protein: CATVRLAGVQETQYF.

The rearrangement uses TRBV29-1 and TRBJ2-1; D is perhaps TRBD1 (5 bases). The V gene lost 7 bases and the J gene lost 3 bases, with 16 bases spanning the gap. Per the germline V gene, CDR1 is SQVTM and CDR2 is ANQGSEA. CDR3 length: 14 residues. CDR3 nucleotides: TGCAGCGCCGAAGGGGCAGGGTTCTACAATGAGCAGTTCTTC. Translated, it gives CSAEGAGFYNEQFF.

This chain joins TRBV30 and TRBJ1-2, with TRBD1 as a possible D gene (6 bases). The CDR3 covers 13 residues. Germline V gene data show CDR1 as GTSNPN and CDR2 as SVGIG (reference sequence). Trimming cost V 5 bases and J 6 bases, with 16 bases left between them. CDR3 amino acids: CAWGLQGGDGYTF. CDR3 DNA sequence: TGTGCCTGGGGCTTACAGGGCGGAGATGGCTACACCTTC.

This clone showed up just once. This chain links TRBV28 with TRBJ1-1; D is unclear. This CDR3 spans 14 amino acids. V was shortened by 2 bases and J by 5 bases, with 12 bases between the two germline ends. Germline V lookup: CDR1 MDHEN, CDR2 SYDVKM. The CDR3 spells CASSLPGSGTEAFF. DNA for the CDR3: TGTGCCAGCAGTTTACCCGGGTCGGGAACTGAAGCTTTCTTT.